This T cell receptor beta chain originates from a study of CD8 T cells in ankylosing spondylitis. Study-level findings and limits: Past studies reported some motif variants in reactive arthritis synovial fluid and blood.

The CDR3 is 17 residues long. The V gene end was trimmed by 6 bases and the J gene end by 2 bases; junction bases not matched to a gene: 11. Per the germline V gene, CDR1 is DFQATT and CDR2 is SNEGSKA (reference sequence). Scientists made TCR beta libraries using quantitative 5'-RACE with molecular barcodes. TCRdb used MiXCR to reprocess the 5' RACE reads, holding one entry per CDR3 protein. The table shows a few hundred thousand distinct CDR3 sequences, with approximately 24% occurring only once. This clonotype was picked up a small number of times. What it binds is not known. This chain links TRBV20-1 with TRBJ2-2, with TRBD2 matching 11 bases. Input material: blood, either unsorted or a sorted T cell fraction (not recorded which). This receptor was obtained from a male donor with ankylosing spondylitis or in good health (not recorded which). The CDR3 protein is CSATPLTSGTNTGELFF. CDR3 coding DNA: TGCAGTGCAACTCCACTGACTAGCGGGACAAACACCGGGGAGCTGTTTTTT.